The entry that follows covers one T cell receptor beta chain sequence. The antigen is unknown. This entry comes from a study of cytomegalovirus exposure and HLA in healthy donors. General study points: CMV serostatus was the only immune exposure information that was available. By HLA locus, TCR association rates varied in a later analysis, with DRB1 showing the most and HLA-C the fewest. Most subjects' HLA-A and HLA-B alleles were reportedly predicted from TCR beta sequences.

Germline lookup yields CDR1 LGHNA and CDR2 YSLEER. The CDR3 runs 19 residues. J gave up 3 bases and V 4 bases, and 11 bases lay outside the gene matches. In the PCR, 60 Vbeta and 13 Jbeta primers were used. Study processing details: A later analysis counted 65 million to 90 million unique TCR beta chains, some 12 million shared. Generated by immunoSEQ multiplex PCR, the TCRdb table keeps only in-frame clones and is missing some. V and J calls and clone size are given by that table; D and trimming were obtained from the DNA. This sample's table has about 190,000 clones. Material: PBMCs. The rearrangement joins TRBV4-3 to TRBJ2-1; 14 positions agree with TRBD2. This clonotype was obtained from a woman aged 25 to 39 in good health and CMV-seropositive. The CDR3 DNA is TGCGCCAGCAGCCCCGGGACTAGCGGGAGTCTCCCATTCTACAATGAGCAGTTCTTC. It translates to CASSPGTSGSLPFYNEQFF.